The 17 T cell receptor beta chains in this list originate from one sample, sequenced in a study of shared clonotypes between healthy human individuals. Assay used: immunoSEQ multiplex PCR; TCRdb lists only in-frame clones, some missing. The sample lists 2.3 million or so clones, over 90% occurring once. Specimen: naive CD4+ T cells from PBMCs. Subset: CD45RA+ positively selected. These receptors all come from a man aged 18 to 29 in good health. Some clones in this sample may be carry-over from other donors' samples.

The chain has TRBV5-1 and TRBJ1-4; TRBD1 is a possible D gene (5 bases). The V and J ends lost 4 bases and 2 bases respectively, with 15 bases between them. There are 16 residues in the CDR3. Germline CDR1 is SGHRS and CDR2 is YFSETQ. CDR3 amino acids: CASSPTRDATNEKLFF. The CDR3 coding sequence is TGCGCCAGCAGCCCGACGAGGGACGCGACTAATGAAAAACTGTTTTTT.

The chain joins TRBV7-2 to TRBJ2-7; 12 nucleotides line up with TRBD2. V dropped 5 bases and J dropped 3; count of bases not matched to a gene: 5. CDR1 and CDR2 from the germline V gene are SGHTA and FQGNSA. The CDR3 totals 15 residues. CDR3 sequence: CASSATSGSLYEQYF. The DNA of the CDR3 is TGTGCCAGCAGCGCGACTAGCGGGAGCCTCTACGAGCAGTACTTC.

About this clone: Other DNA variants within this sample encode the same CDR3. The chain uses TRBV19 and TRBJ1-5; 7 bases map to TRBD1. The CDR3 is 15 residues long. Germline V gives CDR1 LNHDA, CDR2 SQIVND (reference sequence). Germline trimming cut 1 base from V and 2 bases from J; bases unmatched to any gene: 2. This CDR3 reads CASSIGQGRNQPQHF. DNA of the CDR3: TGTGCCAGTAGTATAGGACAGGGTCGCAATCAGCCCCAGCATTTT.

V gene TRBV11-2 combines with J gene TRBJ1-2; D gene uncertain. This CDR3 contains 12 residues. Germline V CDR1 and CDR2: SGHAT, FQNNGV. Trimming shortened V by 10 bases and J by 4 bases, and 13 bases separated the two germline ends. In nucleotides, the CDR3 is TGTGCCACTAAAAGTGGGCTCTATGGCTACACCTTC. Its protein is CATKSGLYGYTF.

CDR3 amino acids: CASSSPDRVNTEAFF. The CDR3 DNA reads as TGTGCCAGCAGTTCCCCAGACAGGGTGAACACTGAAGCTTTCTTT. This chain joins TRBV28 and TRBJ1-1, with TRBD1 matching 7 bases. V shed 4 bases, J shed 0 bases, and the junction held 5 bases outside the gene matches. CDR3 length: 15 residues. Germline V gene lookup returns CDR1 MDHEN and CDR2 SYDVKM.

The chain links TRBV10-3 to TRBJ2-1; D remains ambiguous. The CDR3 covers 11 residues. Trimming took 5 bases from V and 5 from J, leaving 4 bases between them. Germline lookup yields CDR1 ENHRY and CDR2 SYGVKD. CDR3 in amino acids: CAISRDNEQFF. As DNA, the CDR3 is TGTGCCATCAGTCGGGACAATGAGCAGTTCTTC.

The chain employs TRBV5-1 and TRBJ2-7; D gene unclear. The CDR3 extends over 14 amino acids. V was shortened by 2 bases and J by 2 bases, with 11 bases between the two germline ends. Germline V gives CDR1 SGHRS, CDR2 YFSETQ. The DNA for the CDR3 is TGCGCCAGCAGCTTCACGGGCCTAGCCTACGAGCAGTACTTC. Protein: CASSFTGLAYEQYF.

There are a few counts of this clone. This chain connects TRBV29-1 to TRBJ1-4, with unresolved D. Trimming shortened V by 6 bases and J by 7 bases, and 12 bases separated the two germline ends. This CDR3 is built from 12 residues. Germline V gene data show CDR1 as SQVTM and CDR2 as ANQGSEA. In DNA, the CDR3 is TGCAGCGTCAGCAGTGGAGGTGAAAAACTGTTTTTT. It translates to CSVSSGGEKLFF.

V is TRBV5-4 and J is TRBJ2-3; 7 bases are shared with TRBD1. V was clipped by 2 bases and J by 5 bases; unmatched bases: 8. Germline CDR1 and CDR2: SGHNT and YYREEE (reference sequence). The length of the CDR3 is 15 residues. This CDR3 is CASSFSGQRRDTQYF. The CDR3 DNA sequence: TGTGCCAGCAGCTTCTCGGGACAGCGGAGAGATACGCAGTATTTT.

The rearrangement joins TRBV14 to TRBJ2-3; D is perhaps TRBD1 or TRBD2 (6 bases each). The V end lost 4 bases, the J end lost 7 bases, and 18 bases lay between the germline ends. This CDR3 is 15 amino acids long. CDR1 and CDR2 from the germline V gene are SGHDN and FVKESK. This CDR3 is CASSPGAATSHTQYF. The CDR3 bases are TGTGCCAGCAGCCCGGGGGCAGCAACGTCCCATACGCAGTATTTT.

The gene calls are TRBV28 and TRBJ1-5, with D uncertain. Trimming removed 3 bases from V and 4 bases from J, with 10 bases in between. CDR3 length equals 14 residues. Germline V CDR1 and CDR2: MDHEN, SYDVKM. The CDR3 spells CASSLWPGNQPQHF. The CDR3 region has the DNA TGTGCCAGCAGTTTGTGGCCAGGTAATCAGCCCCAGCATTTT.

The CDR3 loop is CASSERFRTQYF. In nucleotides, the CDR3 is TGTGCCAGCAGTGAACGGTTCCGTACGCAGTATTTT. The chain employs TRBV2 and TRBJ2-3; D is unresolved. V shed 2 bases and J shed 8 bases, with 8 bases lying between them. This CDR3 is 12 amino acids long. The V gene's germline CDR1 is SNHLY and CDR2 FYNNEI.

The rearrangement joins TRBV12-5 to TRBJ2-5; 8 positions match TRBD1. This CDR3 comprises 17 residues. V lost 2 bases to trimming and J lost 2 bases; unmatched junction nucleotides: 10. Germline V gene lookup returns CDR1 LGHNT and CDR2 FRNRAP. The CDR3 is CASGLTRTGSGQETQYF. DNA for the CDR3: TGTGCTAGTGGTTTGACCCGGACAGGGAGCGGACAAGAGACCCAGTACTTC.

J is TRBJ1-5 and V is TRBV28; possibly TRBD1 for D (5 bases). The CDR3 loop spans 16 amino acids. Per germline, CDR1 MDHEN and CDR2 SYDVKM. The V end was cut by 2 bases, the J end by 5 bases, with 16 bases between. Written as DNA, the CDR3 is TGTGCCAGCAGTTTAGGCGGGCCGGGGACCTATCAGCCCCAGCATTTT. Its protein product is CASSLGGPGTYQPQHF.

The chain combines TRBV6-1 with TRBJ1-2, with a tentative D call TRBD1 (5 bases). Germline V gene lookup returns CDR1 MNHNS and CDR2 SASEGT. The V gene lost 3 bases and the J gene lost 3 bases, with 20 bases spanning the gap. The CDR3 spans 17 residues. The CDR3 sequence: CASSDPPGYGADYGYTF. DNA for the CDR3: TGTGCCAGCAGTGATCCCCCTGGGTACGGGGCTGACTATGGCTACACCTTC.

The chain carries TRBV14 and TRBJ2-6, with no clear D. The CDR3 is made up of 17 amino acids. Germline-derived CDR1 and CDR2 are SGHDN and FVKESK. Trimming shortened V by 5 bases and J by 0 bases, and 14 bases separated the two germline ends. This chain's CDR3 is CASSRSAAPSGANVLTF. The CDR3 bases are TGTGCCAGCAGCAGAAGCGCGGCCCCCTCTGGGGCCAACGTCCTGACTTTC. The full variable domain, with the rest looked up from reference TRBV14 and TRBJ2-6, is EAGVTQFPSHSVIEKGQTVTLRCDPISGHDNLYWYRRVMGKEIKFLLHFVKESKQDESGMPNNRFLAERTGGTYSTLKVQPAELEDSGVYFCASSRSAAPSGANVLTFGAGSRLTVL.

This chain joins TRBV28 and TRBJ2-1; TRBD2 agrees at 16 bases. V lost 6 bases to trimming and J lost 8 bases; unmatched junction nucleotides: 7. The CDR3 extends over 16 amino acids. Germline V lookup: CDR1 MDHEN, CDR2 SYDVKM. The chain's CDR3 is CASSPGTSGRAHEQFF. Here the CDR3 DNA reads TGTGCCAGCAGCCCCGGGACTAGCGGGAGGGCCCATGAGCAGTTCTTC.